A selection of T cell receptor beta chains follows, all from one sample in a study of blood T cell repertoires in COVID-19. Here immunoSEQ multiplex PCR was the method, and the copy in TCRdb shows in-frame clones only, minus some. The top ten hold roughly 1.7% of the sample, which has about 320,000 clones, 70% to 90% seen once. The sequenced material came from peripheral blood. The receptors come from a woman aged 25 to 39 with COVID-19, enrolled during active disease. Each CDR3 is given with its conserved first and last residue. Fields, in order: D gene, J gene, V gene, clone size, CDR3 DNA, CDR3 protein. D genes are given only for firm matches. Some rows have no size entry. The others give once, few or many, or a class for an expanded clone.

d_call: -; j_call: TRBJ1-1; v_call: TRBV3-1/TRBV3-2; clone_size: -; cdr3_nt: TGTGCCAGCAGCCAAGGTCTGAGAACTGAAGCTTTCTTT; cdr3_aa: CASSQGLRTEAFF
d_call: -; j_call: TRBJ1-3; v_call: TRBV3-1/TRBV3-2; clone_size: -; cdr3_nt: TGTGCCAGCAGCCAAGGGCCAGGGGCTGGAAACACCATATATTTT; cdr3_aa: CASSQGPGAGNTIYF
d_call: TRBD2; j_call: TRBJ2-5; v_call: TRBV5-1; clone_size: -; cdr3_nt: TGCGCCAGCAGCCCCGGGACTAGCTGGGAGACCCAGTACTTC; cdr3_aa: CASSPGTSWETQYF
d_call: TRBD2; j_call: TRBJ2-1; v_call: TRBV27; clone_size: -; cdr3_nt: TGTGCCAGCAGTTATGAGCGGGGGGGCAATGAGCAGTTCTTC; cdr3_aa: CASSYERGGNEQFF
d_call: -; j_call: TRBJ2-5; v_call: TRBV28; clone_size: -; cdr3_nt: TGTGCCAGCAGGAACCCAGGGCCCAACGCCCAAGAGACCCAGTACTTC; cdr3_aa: CASRNPGPNAQETQYF
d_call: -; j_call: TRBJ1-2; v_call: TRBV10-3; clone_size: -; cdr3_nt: TGTGCCATCAGTGCTTTCGGACAGACCTCTTATGGCTACACCTTC; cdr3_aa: CAISAFGQTSYGYTF
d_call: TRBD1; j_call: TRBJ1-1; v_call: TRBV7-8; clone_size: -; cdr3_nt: TGTGCCAGCAGTACAGCGACAGGGGGCACTGAAGCTTTCTTT; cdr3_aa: CASSTATGGTEAFF
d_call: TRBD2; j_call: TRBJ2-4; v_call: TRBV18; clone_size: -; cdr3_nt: TGTGCCAGTTCACCACTTGGGACTAGCGGGGGGGCCACTCCGTACTTC; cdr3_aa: CASSPLGTSGGATPYF
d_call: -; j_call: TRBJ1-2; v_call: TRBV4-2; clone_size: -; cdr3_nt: TGTGCCAGCAGCCAAGAGGGCAACAGCCACTATGGCTACACCTTC; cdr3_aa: CASSQEGNSHYGYTF
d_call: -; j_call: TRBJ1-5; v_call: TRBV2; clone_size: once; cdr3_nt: TGTGCCAGCAGTGTCGGGGGGGTTCAGCCCCAGCATTTT; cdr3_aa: CASSVGGVQPQHF
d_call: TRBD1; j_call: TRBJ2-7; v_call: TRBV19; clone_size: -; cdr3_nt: TGTGCCAGTAGTATAGGGACAGGGGGCTATGAGCAGTACTTC; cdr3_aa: CASSIGTGGYEQYF
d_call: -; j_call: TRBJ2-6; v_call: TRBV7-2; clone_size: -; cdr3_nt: TGTGCCAGCAGCTTAGAGACAGCTGGGGCCAACGTCCTGACTTTC; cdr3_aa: CASSLETAGANVLTF
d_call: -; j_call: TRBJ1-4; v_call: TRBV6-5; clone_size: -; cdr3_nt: TGTGCCAGCAGTTCCAAGGGGTCGGGTAATGAAAAACTGTTTTTT; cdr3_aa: CASSSKGSGNEKLFF
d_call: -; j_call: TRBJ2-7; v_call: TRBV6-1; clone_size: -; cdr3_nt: TGTGCCAGCAGTGATACTAACCTATTGTCAGGGAAAGTTTCCTTC; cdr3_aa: CASSDTNLLSGKVSF
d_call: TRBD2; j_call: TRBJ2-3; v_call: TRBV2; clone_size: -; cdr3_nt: TGTGCCAGCAGTCTTAGTTCCGGGACTAGCGGGGGGGCACCTATTGGTACGCAGTATTTT; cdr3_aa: CASSLSSGTSGGAPIGTQYF
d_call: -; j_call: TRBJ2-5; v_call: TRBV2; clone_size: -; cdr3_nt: TGTGCCAGCAGTGTCGCGTCGGTTCAAGAGACCCAGTACTTC; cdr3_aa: CASSVASVQETQYF
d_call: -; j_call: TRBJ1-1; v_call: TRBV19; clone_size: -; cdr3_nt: TGTGCCAGTAGTTCCGGACTACGGGGAGAGAACACTGAAGCTTTCTTT; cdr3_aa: CASSSGLRGENTEAFF
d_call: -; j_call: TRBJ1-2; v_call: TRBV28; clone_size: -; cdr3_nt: TGTGCCAGCAGAGAAACCTTTAGCTATGGCTACACCTTC; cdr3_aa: CASRETFSYGYTF
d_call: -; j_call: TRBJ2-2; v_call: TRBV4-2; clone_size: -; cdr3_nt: TGTGCCAGCAGCCAAGAAGGGGTGAACACCGGGGAGCTGTTTTTT; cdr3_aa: CASSQEGVNTGELFF
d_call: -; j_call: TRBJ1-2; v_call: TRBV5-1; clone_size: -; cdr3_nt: TGCGCCAGCAGCCCCACGGGGTATGGCTACACCTTC; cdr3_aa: CASSPTGYGYTF
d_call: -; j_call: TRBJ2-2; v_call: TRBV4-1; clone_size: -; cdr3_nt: TGCGCCAGCAGTCCCAGAATCGGGGAGCTGTTTTTT; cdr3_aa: CASSPRIGELFF
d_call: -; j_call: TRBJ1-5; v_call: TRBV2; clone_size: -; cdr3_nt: TGTGCCAGCGCGATTAACAGGGTAGAACAGCCCCAGCATTTT; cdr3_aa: CASAINRVEQPQHF
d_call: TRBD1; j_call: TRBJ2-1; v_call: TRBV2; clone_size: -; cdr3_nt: TGTGCCAGCTCGAAGGACAGGGGTAATGAGCAGTTCTTC; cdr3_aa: CASSKDRGNEQFF
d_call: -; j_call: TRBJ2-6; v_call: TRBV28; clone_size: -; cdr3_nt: TGTGCCAGCAGTTCGACAGCGGGGGCCAACGTCCTGACTTTC; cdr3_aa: CASSSTAGANVLTF
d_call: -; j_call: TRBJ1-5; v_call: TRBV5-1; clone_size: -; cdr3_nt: TGCGCCAGCACACTGGAGACCTATAGCAATCAGCCCCAGCATTTT; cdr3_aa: CASTLETYSNQPQHF
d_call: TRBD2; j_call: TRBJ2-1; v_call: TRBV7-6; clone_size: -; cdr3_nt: TGTGCCAGCAGCTTCACTAGCGGGGGGCCCTACAATGAGCAGTTCTTC; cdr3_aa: CASSFTSGGPYNEQFF
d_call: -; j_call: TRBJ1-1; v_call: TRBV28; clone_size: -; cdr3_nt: TGTGCCAGCAGCCGATTATCTCCTGGGCAGCCTAACACTGAAGCTTTCTTT; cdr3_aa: CASSRLSPGQPNTEAFF
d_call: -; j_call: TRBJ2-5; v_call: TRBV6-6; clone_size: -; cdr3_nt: TGTGCCAGCAGTCCAGACCCGGGGGAGACCCAGTACTTC; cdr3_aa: CASSPDPGETQYF
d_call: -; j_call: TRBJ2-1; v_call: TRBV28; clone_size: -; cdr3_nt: TGTGCCAGCCATTCCTACAATGAGCAGTTCTTC; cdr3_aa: CASHSYNEQFF
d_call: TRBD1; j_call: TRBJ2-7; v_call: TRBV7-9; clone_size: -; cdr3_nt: TGTGCCAGCAGCCCAGGGGGCGAGACCTACGAGCAGTACTTC; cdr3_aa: CASSPGGETYEQYF
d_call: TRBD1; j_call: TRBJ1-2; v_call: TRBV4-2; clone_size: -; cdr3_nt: TGTGCCAGCAGCACGACAGGGGTGGGCTATGGCTACACCTTC; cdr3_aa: CASSTTGVGYGYTF
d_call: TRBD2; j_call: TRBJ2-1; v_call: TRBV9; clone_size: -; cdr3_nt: TGTGCCAGCAGCGTCGGTGATAGCGGGGCGTACAATGAGCAGTTCTTC; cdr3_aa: CASSVGDSGAYNEQFF
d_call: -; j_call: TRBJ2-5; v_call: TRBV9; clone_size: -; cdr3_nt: TGTGCCAGCAGCCCGGGGGCTAGCGGAGGCCAAGAGACCCAGTACTTC; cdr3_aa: CASSPGASGGQETQYF
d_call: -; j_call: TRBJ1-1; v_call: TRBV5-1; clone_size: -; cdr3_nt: TGCGCCAGCAGCCTGCTAAGGGGGGGCCAAAACTACACTGAAGCTTTCTTT; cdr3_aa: CASSLLRGGQNYTEAFF
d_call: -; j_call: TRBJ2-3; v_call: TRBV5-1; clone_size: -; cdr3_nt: TGCGCCAGCAGCCCCTCCTGGGCCCGGGGGGCCGTGACAGATACGCAGTATTTT; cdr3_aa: CASSPSWARGAVTDTQYF
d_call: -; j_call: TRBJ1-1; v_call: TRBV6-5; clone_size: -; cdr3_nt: TGTGCCAGCAGGGCAGGAAACACTGAAGCTTTCTTT; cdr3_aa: CASRAGNTEAFF
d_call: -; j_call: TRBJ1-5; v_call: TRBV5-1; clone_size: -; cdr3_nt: TGCGCCAGCAGCTTGGACAGGAGTGATCAGCCCCAGCATTTT; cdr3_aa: CASSLDRSDQPQHF
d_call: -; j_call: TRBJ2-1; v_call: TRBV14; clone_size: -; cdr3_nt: TGTGCCAGCAGCCAATTCATGAGCTCCTACAATGAGCAGTTCTTC; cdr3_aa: CASSQFMSSYNEQFF
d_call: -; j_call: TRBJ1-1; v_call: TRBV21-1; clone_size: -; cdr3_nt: TGTGCCAGCAGCAAAGACAGAACCTCCACTGAAGCTTTCTTT; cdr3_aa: CASSKDRTSTEAFF
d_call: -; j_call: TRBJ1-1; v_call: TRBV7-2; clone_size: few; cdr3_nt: TGTGCCAGCAGCCCCGCCCCAGGGGATGAAGCTTTCTTT; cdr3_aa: CASSPAPGDEAFF
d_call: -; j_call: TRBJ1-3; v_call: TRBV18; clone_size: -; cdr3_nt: TGTGCCAGCTCACCACGCCGGTCCTCTGGAAACACCATATATTTT; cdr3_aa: CASSPRRSSGNTIYF
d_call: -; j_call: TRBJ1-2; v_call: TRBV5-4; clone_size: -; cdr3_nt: TGTGCCACTCGTCGTGAGGACTCGGAGGGTGGCTACACCTTC; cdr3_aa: CATRREDSEGGYTF
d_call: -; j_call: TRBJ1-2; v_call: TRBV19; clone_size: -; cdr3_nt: TGTGCCAGTAGTATAGGGCGTCAGGATGAATTTAACTATGGCTACACCTTC; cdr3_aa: CASSIGRQDEFNYGYTF
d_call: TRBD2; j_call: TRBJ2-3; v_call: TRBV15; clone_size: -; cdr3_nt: TGTGCCACCAGCAGAGATAGGACTAGCGGGGGGTCAGATACGCAGTATTTT; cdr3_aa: CATSRDRTSGGSDTQYF
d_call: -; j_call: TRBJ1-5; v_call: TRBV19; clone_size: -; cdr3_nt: TGTGCCAGTACCCCAAGGGGGGGGGTAGGCAATCAGCCCCAGCATTTT; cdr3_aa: CASTPRGGVGNQPQHF
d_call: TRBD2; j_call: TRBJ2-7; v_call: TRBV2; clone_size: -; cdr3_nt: TGTGCCAGCAAAGCTAGCGGGGGCTCCTACGAGCAGTACTTC; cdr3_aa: CASKASGGSYEQYF
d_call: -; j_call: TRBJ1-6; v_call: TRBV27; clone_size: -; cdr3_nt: TGTGCCAGCAGTTTTTCAGGCGATTCACCCCTCCACTTT; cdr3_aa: CASSFSGDSPLHF
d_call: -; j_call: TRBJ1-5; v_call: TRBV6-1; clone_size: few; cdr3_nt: TGTGCCAGCAGTGAAGCGGGGGGGCTCAATCAGCCCCAGCATTTT; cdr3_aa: CASSEAGGLNQPQHF
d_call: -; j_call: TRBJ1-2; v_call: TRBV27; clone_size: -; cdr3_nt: TGTGCCAGCAGTTTATCGCCAGGCAACTATGGCTACACCTTC; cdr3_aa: CASSLSPGNYGYTF
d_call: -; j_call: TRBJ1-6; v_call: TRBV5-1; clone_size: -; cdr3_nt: TGCGCCAGCAGCTTTCACAGGGATAGGAATTCACCCCTCCACTTT; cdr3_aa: CASSFHRDRNSPLHF
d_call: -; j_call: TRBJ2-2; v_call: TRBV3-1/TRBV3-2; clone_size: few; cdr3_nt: TGTGCCAGCAGCCGTAAGCTCGACACCGGGGAGCTGTTTTTT; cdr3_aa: CASSRKLDTGELFF
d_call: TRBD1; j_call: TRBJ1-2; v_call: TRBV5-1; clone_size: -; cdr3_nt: TGCGCCAGCAGCTTGGGACAGGGGGAAGGCTACACCTTC; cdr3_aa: CASSLGQGEGYTF